Reported below is one T cell receptor beta chain. No antigen is known for it. This record belongs to a study of memory CD4+ T cells and cytomegalovirus serostatus. Overall study: Of the healthy Belgian adults, 9 were CMV seropositive and around 22 seronegative.

The sort gate was single viable CD3+CD4+CD8-CD45RO+ cells for memory CD4+ T cells. Serostatus was set by detecting CMV pp150, pp28, p38, p52 IgG. Study outcomes and limitations: Median bootstrapped AUC for CMV status was approximately 0.95 originally, 0.85 to 0.92 US-trained. Of approximately 160 reported CMV TCRbeta sequences, 67 were found in memory CD4+ repertoires.

Clones were sequenced by immunoSEQ multiplex PCR, and TCRdb holds only the in-frame ones, with some missing. The data show over 50,000 clones, roughly 79% seen once. The CDR3 loop spans 14 amino acids. The germline gives CDR1 MNHEY, CDR2 SMNVEV (reference sequence). V gave up 3 bases and J gave up 6 bases, with 9 bases separating them. The source is an adult in good health and CMV-seronegative. The specimen sequenced was memory CD4+ T cells from blood. The rearrangement uses TRBV27 and TRBJ1-6, with D perhaps matching TRBD1 (6 bases). In DNA, the CDR3 is TGTGCCAGCAGTTTGGGACAAGTTAATTCACCCCTCCACTTT. Translation gives CASSLGQVNSPLHF.